A single sample is the source of the 30 T cell receptor beta chains below, sequenced in a study of blood T cell repertoires in COVID-19. Profiling relied on immunoSEQ multiplex PCR, and the TCRdb table lists in-frame clones only, not all of them. This sample has under 150,000 clones, with approximately 83% found just once. Sequences were obtained from peripheral blood. The receptor set was obtained from a woman aged 55-70 years with COVID-19, enrolled during active disease.

The chain combines TRBV6-2 or TRBV6-3 with TRBJ1-1; no reliable D call. Trimming shortened V by 2 bases and J by 5 bases, and 9 bases separated the two germline ends. Germline values: CDR1 MNHEY, CDR2 SVGEGT. The CDR3 covers 13 residues. CDR3 sequence reads: CASSYVRGTEAFF. In DNA, the CDR3 is TGTGCCAGCAGTTACGTTAGAGGGACTGAAGCTTTCTTT.

Comments on this clone: The sample carries other DNA sequences with the same CDR3. V is TRBV5-5 and J is TRBJ2-7, with 11 positions matching TRBD2. Trimming removed 8 bases from V and 5 bases from J; junction bases left unmatched: 9. The CDR3 has 14 amino acids. The germline CDR1 and CDR2 sequences are SGHKS and YYEKEE (reference sequence). CDR3 protein: CASSVGLAGNEQYF. The CDR3 DNA sequence: TGTGCCAGTAGCGTTGGACTAGCGGGCAACGAGCAGTACTTC.

The CDR3 bases are TGTGCCAGCAGCGTAGATAAGCGGGGGGTGGACACCGGGGAGCTGTTTTTT. It translates to CASSVDKRGVDTGELFF. This sequence joins TRBV9 and TRBJ2-2; TRBD2 matches 9 bases. With V trimmed by 0 bases and J by 3 bases, 6 bases remained unmatched. Germline assignment: CDR1 SGDLS and CDR2 YYNGEE. The CDR3 totals 17 residues.

The chain links TRBV7-9 to TRBJ1-2, with 7 bases matching TRBD1. The CDR3 totals 13 residues. The V and J ends lost 6 bases and 4 bases, in that order; junction bases with no gene match: 5. Germline CDR1 reads SEHNR; CDR2 reads FQNEAQ (reference sequence). For the CDR3, the DNA is TGTGCCAGCAGGGGGGACAGACTCTATGGCTACACCTTC. Encoded protein: CASRGDRLYGYTF.

The chain uses TRBV7-3 and TRBJ1-1, with D unresolved. CDR1 is SGHTA, CDR2 FQGTGA, per germline. The CDR3 covers 15 residues. V was clipped by 5 bases and J by 4 bases, with 17 bases between them. The CDR3 DNA reads TGTGCCAGCAGCCCCACGGCAGGCCTCGGCACTGAAGCTTTCTTT. This codes for CASSPTAGLGTEAFF.

This chain links TRBV7-3 with TRBJ1-1, with a tentative D call TRBD1 (5 bases). The CDR3 is 13 amino acids. V lost 5 bases to trimming and J lost 4 bases, with 11 bases between them. In germline, CDR1 is SGHTA, CDR2 FQGTGA. Here the CDR3 DNA reads TGTGCCAGCAGCCTGACAGTGCGCACTGAAGCTTTCTTT. This sequence encodes CASSLTVRTEAFF.

V gene TRBV7-9 combines with J gene TRBJ1-1, with D maybe TRBD1 (6 bases). V gave up 2 bases and J gave up 3 bases, with 10 bases separating them. Germline loops: CDR1 SEHNR, CDR2 FQNEAQ (reference sequence). CDR3 length: 14 amino acids. Written as DNA, the CDR3 is TGTGCCAGCAGCTTATCGGACAGATACACTGAAGCTTTCTTT. Its protein is CASSLSDRYTEAFF.

The chain carries TRBV7-3 and TRBJ2-2, with TRBD2 matching 7 bases. The germline V gene has CDR1 SGHTA and CDR2 FQGTGA. The CDR3 covers 15 residues. The V and J ends lost 1 base and 4 bases, in that order; junction bases with no gene match: 3. CDR3 region: CASSLRGTITGELFF. CDR3 coding DNA: TGTGCCAGCAGCTTAAGGGGGACTATCACCGGGGAGCTGTTTTTT.

V gene TRBV16 combines with J gene TRBJ1-2; 11 bases match TRBD1. The trim removed 8 bases at V and 5 bases at J, leaving 7 bases unmatched. This CDR3 spans 14 amino acids. Germline CDR1 KGHSY, CDR2 FQNENV. For the CDR3, the DNA is TGTGCCAGCCGGCCCGGACAGGGGGCATATGGCTACACCTTC. Translating it yields CASRPGQGAYGYTF.

The chain recombines TRBV4-2 with TRBJ2-5, with 9 bases fitting TRBD2. Germline V lookup: CDR1 LGHNA, CDR2 YNFKEQ. The ends lost 4 bases at V and 9 bases at J; junction bases unmatched: 12. The CDR3 is 15 residues long. The CDR3 DNA is TGTGCCAGCAGCCTGGAGGCGGGGGGGGATGGGGCCCAGTACTTC. It codes for CASSLEAGGDGAQYF.

J is TRBJ1-1 and V is TRBV7-9, with 9 nucleotides matching TRBD1. This CDR3 is 15 amino acids long. V gave up 5 bases and J gave up 4 bases; unmatched junction bases: 8. Germline CDR1 reads SEHNR; CDR2 reads FQNEAQ (reference sequence). The CDR3 sequence is CASSLGQGLVTEAFF. In DNA form, the CDR3 reads TGTGCCAGCAGCCTCGGACAGGGGTTGGTCACTGAAGCTTTCTTT.

This clone was detected many times. This chain links TRBV28 with TRBJ2-3, with TRBD2 matching over 11 bases. Germline V CDR1 and CDR2: MDHEN, SYDVKM. CDR3 length: 14 amino acids. Trimming at V came to 7 bases and at J to 6 bases, leaving 6 bases not matched to a gene. The CDR3 region is CASTSPSGGDTQYF. Here the CDR3 DNA reads TGTGCCAGCACCTCCCCTAGCGGGGGGGATACGCAGTATTTT.

The chain is built from TRBV18 and TRBJ1-3; no firm D call. The V gene lost 2 bases and the J gene lost 4 bases, with 12 bases spanning the gap. Germline values: CDR1 KGHSH, CDR2 LQKENI. The CDR3 contains 15 residues. The CDR3 region has the DNA TGTGCCAGCTCACCAGTGACAAGCCCCGGAAACACCATATATTTT. Translated: CASSPVTSPGNTIYF.

The chain has TRBV5-3 and TRBJ1-2, with D perhaps matching TRBD1 (6 bases). TRBV5-3 has ORF status, its function being uncertain. V dropped 4 bases and J dropped 1 base, with 17 bases sitting between them. This CDR3 comprises 16 residues. This chain's CDR3 is CARSRRLDSHNYGYTF. In nucleotides, the CDR3 is TGTGCCAGAAGCCGCCGATTGGACAGCCATAACTATGGCTACACCTTC.

The V call is TRBV4-1, the J call TRBJ2-7, with D possibly TRBD1 on 6 matching bases. Trimming removed 3 bases at V and 3 bases at J, with 12 bases between. This CDR3 has 14 amino acids. Germline V lookup: CDR1 MGHRA, CDR2 YSYEKL. This CDR3 is CASSHQAGDYEQYF. The CDR3 nucleotides read TGCGCCAGCAGCCACCAAGCAGGGGACTACGAGCAGTACTTC.

This clone is a singleton in its sample. J is TRBJ1-2 and V is TRBV20-1, with D tentatively TRBD1 (6 bases). The CDR3 length is 14 residues. Germline CDR1 and CDR2: DFQATT and SNEGSKA (reference sequence). The V end was cut by 3 bases, the J end by 4 bases, with 15 bases between. In DNA form, the CDR3 reads TGCAGTGCTAGTCTATGGGACACCACCTATGGCTACACCTTC. This translates into CSASLWDTTYGYTF.

The chain employs TRBV5-1 and TRBJ2-7; TRBD1 is a possible D gene (5 bases). In germline, CDR1 is SGHRS, CDR2 YFSETQ. This CDR3 is 14 amino acids long. V lost 2 bases to trimming and J lost 0 bases, with 9 bases between them. The CDR3 reads CASSLQAISYEQYF. In nucleotides, the CDR3 is TGCGCCAGCAGCTTACAGGCAATCTCCTACGAGCAGTACTTC.

This sequence joins TRBV6-5 and TRBJ1-6, with D uncertain. CDR1 MNHEY and CDR2 SVGAGI come from the germline V gene. V lost 8 bases and J 6 bases, leaving 11 bases between the germline ends. This CDR3 is 13 amino acids long. The CDR3 region is CASFPGVNSPLHF. The CDR3, as DNA: TGTGCCAGCTTCCCGGGAGTTAATTCACCCCTCCACTTT.

V is TRBV4-2 and J is TRBJ2-3, with 11 bases fitting TRBD2. V gave up 1 base and J gave up 4 bases; unmatched junction bases: 10. CDR3 length equals 18 residues. CDR1 and CDR2 (germline): LGHNA, YNFKEQ. The CDR3 sequence: CASSQAPRSGGAPDTQYF. Here the CDR3 DNA reads TGTGCCAGCAGCCAAGCCCCCCGTAGCGGGGGGGCCCCAGATACGCAGTATTTT.

The chain uses TRBV18 and TRBJ1-1; TRBD1 agrees at 7 bases. V shed 1 base, J shed 6 bases, and the junction held 8 bases outside the gene matches. Germline lookup yields CDR1 KGHSH and CDR2 LQKENI. The CDR3 is 15 residues long. The CDR3 loop reads CASSPRSGGLPEAFF. The CDR3 DNA follows: TGTGCCAGCTCACCACGGTCAGGGGGTTTGCCTGAAGCTTTCTTT. The variable domain in full, completed from reference TRBV18 and TRBJ1-1, reads NAGVMQNPRHLVRRRGQEARLRCSPMKGHSHVYWYRQLPEEGLKFMVYLQKENIIDESGMPKERFSAEFPKEGPSILRIQQVVRGDSAAYFCASSPRSGGLPEAFFGQGTRLTVV.

This chain links TRBV7-3 with TRBJ2-1; a weak D match, TRBD2 (6 bases). The CDR3 has 15 amino acids. V was trimmed by 5 bases and J by 1 base, leaving 12 bases between them. The germline V gene encodes CDR1 SGHTA and CDR2 FQGTGA. The chain's CDR3 is CASSPHGGSYNEQFF. CDR3 sequence (DNA): TGTGCCAGCAGCCCGCACGGGGGTTCCTACAATGAGCAGTTCTTC.

This chain uses TRBV30 with TRBJ1-1; 7 nucleotides line up with TRBD1. Germline assignment: CDR1 GTSNPN and CDR2 SVGIG (reference sequence). The CDR3 has 15 amino acids. V lost 1 base, J lost 0 bases, and 5 bases stayed unmatched. The CDR3, as DNA: TGTGCCTGGAGTGCCCCGGACAGGCTGAACACTGAAGCTTTCTTT. Translating gives CAWSAPDRLNTEAFF.

The chain links TRBV3-1 (or the pseudogene TRBV3-2) to TRBJ1-2, with 9 positions matching TRBD1. V shed 1 base, J shed 4 bases, and the junction held 1 base outside the gene matches. Germline V CDR1 and CDR2: LGHDT, YNNKEL (reference sequence). The CDR3 is 14 amino acids. In DNA, the CDR3 is TGTGCCAGCAGCCAAGCACAGGGGGCCTATGGCTACACCTTC. The encoded protein is CASSQAQGAYGYTF.

The rearrangement joins TRBV2 to TRBJ2-3; no firm D call. Germline V lookup: CDR1 SNHLY, CDR2 FYNNEI. Trimming took off 6 bases at V and 3 bases at J, with 10 bases between the two ends. CDR3 size: 13 residues. The CDR3 is CASRTSRTDTQYF. The CDR3 coding sequence is TGTGCCAGCAGAACTTCTCGAACAGATACGCAGTATTTT.

The chain has TRBV27 and TRBJ1-2, with 8 positions matching TRBD1. This CDR3 spans 14 amino acids. Germline lookup yields CDR1 MNHEY and CDR2 SMNVEV (reference sequence). Losses at the gene ends were 6 bases for V and 6 bases for J; bases not matched to a gene: 9. The CDR3 DNA reads as TGTGCCAGCAGCGACCTTGGGACAGGCAATGGCTACACCTTC. Protein: CASSDLGTGNGYTF.

This chain connects TRBV6-4 to TRBJ1-2; D perhaps matches TRBD1 (6 bases). CDR3 length equals 15 residues. Trimming left V 4 bases short and J 7 bases short, with 19 bases between. Germline values: CDR1 MRHNA, CDR2 SNTAGT. This chain's CDR3 is CASSARAGGLSGYTF. For the CDR3, the DNA is TGTGCCAGCAGTGCCAGAGCGGGGGGGCTCTCTGGCTACACCTTC.

The chain combines TRBV18 with TRBJ2-3; 8 nucleotides align to TRBD1. The germline gives CDR1 KGHSH, CDR2 LQKENI. Trimming at V came to 6 bases and at J to 2 bases, leaving 7 bases not matched to a gene. The length of the CDR3 is 15 residues. The CDR3, as DNA: TGTGCCAGCTCGAGCGGACAGGGACTCACAGATACGCAGTATTTT. This codes for CASSSGQGLTDTQYF.

The sample holds a few counts of this clone. This sequence joins TRBV4-2 and TRBJ2-7; 8 bases match TRBD1. Trimming at V came to 3 bases and at J to 4 bases, leaving 14 bases not matched to a gene. The CDR3 totals 17 residues. Per the germline V gene, CDR1 is LGHNA and CDR2 is YNFKEQ. The DNA of the CDR3 is TGTGCCAGCAGCCACACTAAAACGGGACAGGTTGTATACGAGCAGTACTTC. This translates into CASSHTKTGQVVYEQYF.

This clone is a singleton in its sample. The chain is built from TRBV5-1 and TRBJ2-5; 9 nucleotides match TRBD2. The CDR3 contains 15 residues. V dropped 5 bases and J dropped 5; count of bases not matched to a gene: 10. From germline, CDR1 is SGHRS and CDR2 YFSETQ. The CDR3 bases are TGCGCCAGCAGTCCGACTAGCGGAGGCCCGGAGACCCAGTACTTC. Translated: CASSPTSGGPETQYF.

This chain links TRBV6-4 with TRBJ1-2, with D possibly TRBD1 on 5 matching bases. Germline CDR1 MRHNA, CDR2 SNTAGT. This CDR3 is 14 amino acids long. The V end lost 6 bases, the J end lost 3 bases, and 14 bases lay between the germline ends. CDR3 residues: CASSPRRGDYGYTF. The CDR3, as DNA: TGTGCCAGCAGCCCCCGAAGGGGTGACTATGGCTACACCTTC.